The 11 T cell receptor beta chains below come from one sample, sequenced in a study of shared clonotypes between healthy human individuals. Naive CD8 cells, CD45RO-negative and positively selected for CCR7, excluded terminally differentiated effector memory CD45RA+ cells. Libraries were prepared by immunoSEQ multiplex PCR; TCRdb keeps only in-frame clonotypes and omits some of them. The top ten hold nearly 25% of the sample, which has 750,000 to 1,000,000 clones, 85% to 95% seen once. The sample taken for sequencing was naive CD8+ T cells sorted from blood. The receptors derive from a young man in good health.

The rearrangement uses TRBV27 and TRBJ2-1; TRBD2 might be the D (6 bases). V lost 5 bases to trimming and J lost 5 bases, with 16 bases between them. Germline CDR1 is MNHEY and CDR2 is SMNVEV (reference sequence). This CDR3 has 15 amino acids. CDR3 nucleotide sequence: TGTGCCAGCAGTCCCGCTATCGGGAGAAACAATGAGCAGTTCTTC. Translated, it gives CASSPAIGRNNEQFF.

The CDR3 is CASSLWGEETQYF. The CDR3 nucleotides are TGTGCCAGCAGTTTATGGGGGGAAGAGACCCAGTACTTC. This chain links TRBV27 with TRBJ2-5, with D possibly matching TRBD2 (6 bases). The ends were cut back, 1 base at V and 3 bases at J, with 6 bases in the middle. The germline V gene encodes CDR1 MNHEY and CDR2 SMNVEV (reference sequence). The CDR3 has 13 amino acids.

The chain couples TRBV7-3 to TRBJ2-1; a weak D match, TRBD2 (7 bases). CDR1 and CDR2 (germline): SGHTA, FQGTGA. The V gene lost 5 bases and the J gene lost 7 bases, with 18 bases spanning the gap. This CDR3 has 15 residues. The CDR3 reads CASSNPVGGRNEQFF. CDR3 sequence (DNA): TGTGCCAGCAGCAACCCGGTGGGGGGGCGGAATGAGCAGTTCTTC. Supplemented by reference TRBV7-3 and TRBJ2-1, the full variable domain reads GAGVSQTPSNKVTEKGKYVELRCDPISGHTALYWYRQSLGQGPEFLIYFQGTGAADDSGLPNDRFFAVRPEGSVSTLKIQRTERGDSAVYLCASSNPVGGRNEQFFGPGTRLTVL.

The rearrangement uses TRBV30 and TRBJ2-2, with a possible D match to TRBD1 (5 bases). The CDR3 consists of 15 residues. The V end lost 5 bases, the J end lost 0 bases, and 13 bases lay between the germline ends. Looked up from germline, CDR1 is GTSNPN and CDR2 is SVGIG (reference sequence). CDR3 bases: TGTGCCTGGGCCTCCGACAGTTCGAACACCGGGGAGCTGTTTTTT. It is translated as CAWASDSSNTGELFF. Based on the CDR3 plus reference TRBV30 and TRBJ2-2, the full variable domain is SQTIHQWPATLVQPVGSPLSLECTVEGTSNPNLYWYRQAAGRGLQLLFYSVGIGQISSEVPQNLSASRPQDRQFILSSKKLLLSDSGFYLCAWASDSSNTGELFFGEGSRLTVL.

In its sample, this clone was seen a few times. This chain connects TRBV6-1 to TRBJ2-7; 8 bases align to TRBD1. Trimming at V came to 6 bases and at J to 2 bases, leaving 3 bases not matched to a gene. Germline CDR1 reads MNHNS; CDR2 reads SASEGT. CDR3 length: 13 amino acids. In DNA, the CDR3 is TGTGCCAGCAGGGGGACAGGCACCTACGAGCAGTACTTC. Translating gives CASRGTGTYEQYF.

This clone was counted a single time. The chain couples TRBV27 to TRBJ2-1, with TRBD1 identical over 8 bases. Per germline, CDR1 MNHEY and CDR2 SMNVEV (reference sequence). The length of the CDR3 is 16 residues. V trimming: 2 bases; J trimming: 7 bases; junction bases outside the gene matches: 10. The chain's CDR3 is CASSLGIQGAPNEQFF. The CDR3 DNA reads TGTGCCAGCAGTTTAGGTATCCAGGGGGCGCCGAATGAGCAGTTCTTC.

J is TRBJ2-5 and V is TRBV28, with D tentatively TRBD1 (5 bases). Germline lookup yields CDR1 MDHEN and CDR2 SYDVKM. CDR3 size: 13 residues. The V end lost 8 bases, the J end lost 0 bases, and 10 bases lay between the germline ends. The CDR3 loop is CASADRYQETQYF. The CDR3 nucleotides read TGTGCCAGCGCAGACAGATACCAAGAGACCCAGTACTTC.

The rearrangement uses TRBV21-1 and TRBJ1-4. TRBV21-1 is a documented pseudogene. The CDR3 is 13 residues long. The CDR3 loop is CASSTRLDEKLFF. The CDR3 region has the DNA TGTGCCAGCAGCACCCGTCTAGACGAAAAACTGTTTTTT.

The rearrangement joins TRBV10-2 to TRBJ2-1, with TRBD2 identical over 8 bases. CDR1 WSHSY and CDR2 SAAADI come from the germline V gene. After removal of 4 bases from V and 8 bases from J, the junction contained 7 bases not matched to a gene. This CDR3 contains 14 residues. DNA for the CDR3: TGCGCCAGCAGTGTCAGCGGGAGCTCCTATGAGCAGTTCTTC. Translated: CASSVSGSSYEQFF.

Only one count was recorded for this clone. The chain is built from TRBV18 and TRBJ2-1; TRBD2 matches 9 bases. This CDR3 spans 17 amino acids. Germline V gene lookup returns CDR1 KGHSH and CDR2 LQKENI. The V segment lost 1 base and the J segment 4 bases; nucleotides outside the gene matches: 8. CDR3 coding DNA: TGTGCCAGCTCACCACGTGAGCGGGAGGATGTTTACAATGAGCAGTTCTTC. Translation gives CASSPREREDVYNEQFF. Together with reference TRBV18 and TRBJ2-1, the CDR3 gives the full variable domain: NAGVMQNPRHLVRRRGQEARLRCSPMKGHSHVYWYRQLPEEGLKFMVYLQKENIIDESGMPKERFSAEFPKEGPSILRIQQVVRGDSAAYFCASSPREREDVYNEQFFGPGTRLTVL.

The gene calls are TRBV7-9 and TRBJ1-1; D gene unclear. The germline V gene has CDR1 SEHNR and CDR2 FQNEAQ (reference sequence). CDR3 size: 14 residues. The V and J ends lost 1 base and 5 bases respectively, with 11 bases between them. CDR3 amino acids: CASSLVVSRTEAFF. DNA of the CDR3: TGTGCCAGCAGCTTAGTAGTATCTAGGACTGAAGCTTTCTTT.